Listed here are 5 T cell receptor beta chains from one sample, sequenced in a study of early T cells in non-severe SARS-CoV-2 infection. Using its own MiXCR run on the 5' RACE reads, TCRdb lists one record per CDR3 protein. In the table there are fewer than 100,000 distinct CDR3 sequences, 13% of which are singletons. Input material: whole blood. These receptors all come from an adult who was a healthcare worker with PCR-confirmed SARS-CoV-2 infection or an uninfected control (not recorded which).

The CDR3 region is CASSLRGDTEGWEQFF. The CDR3 DNA follows: TGTGCCAGCAGCTTACGTGGGGACACGGAAGGTTGGGAGCAGTTCTTC. This chain joins TRBV5-4 and TRBJ2-1; a weak D match, TRBD1 (6 bases). CDR1 is SGHNT, CDR2 YYREEE, per germline (reference sequence). V gave up 2 bases and J gave up 10 bases, with 22 bases separating them. CDR3 length: 16 amino acids.

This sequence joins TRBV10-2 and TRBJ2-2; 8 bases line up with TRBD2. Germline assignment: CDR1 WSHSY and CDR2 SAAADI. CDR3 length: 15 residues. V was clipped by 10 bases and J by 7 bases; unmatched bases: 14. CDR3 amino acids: CAISRTSTFVGELFF. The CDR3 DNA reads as TGCGCCATATCGAGGACTAGCACCTTCGTCGGGGAGCTGTTTTTT.

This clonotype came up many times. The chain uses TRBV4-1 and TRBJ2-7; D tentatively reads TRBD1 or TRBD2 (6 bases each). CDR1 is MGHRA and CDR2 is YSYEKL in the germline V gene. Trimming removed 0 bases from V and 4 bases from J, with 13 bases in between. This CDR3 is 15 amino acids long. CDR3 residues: CASSQEGGATYEQYF. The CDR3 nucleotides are TGCGCCAGCAGCCAAGAGGGGGGCGCGACTTACGAGCAGTACTTC.

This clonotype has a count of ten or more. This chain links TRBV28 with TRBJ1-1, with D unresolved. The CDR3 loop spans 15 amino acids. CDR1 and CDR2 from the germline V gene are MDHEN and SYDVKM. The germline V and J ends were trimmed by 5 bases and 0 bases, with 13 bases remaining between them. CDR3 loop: CASSEPGSLNTEAFF. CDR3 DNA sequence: TGTGCCAGCAGTGAACCGGGATCTTTGAACACTGAAGCTTTCTTT.

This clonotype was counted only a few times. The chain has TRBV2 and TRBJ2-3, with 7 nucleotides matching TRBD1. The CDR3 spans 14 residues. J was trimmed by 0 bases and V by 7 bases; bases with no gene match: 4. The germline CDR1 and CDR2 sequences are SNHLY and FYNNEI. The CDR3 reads CASKRQGSTDTQYF. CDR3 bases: TGTGCCAGCAAACGACAGGGAAGCACAGATACGCAGTATTTT.